A single sample gave rise to the 30 T cell receptor beta chains below, sequenced in a study of cytomegalovirus exposure and HLA in healthy donors. The PCR ran on 60 Vbeta and 13 Jbeta primers. Profiled with immunoSEQ multiplex PCR; TCRdb holds only in-frame clones, not every one. The sample holds about 200,000 clones, less than 90% seen once. Sequenced input: PBMCs. These receptor sequences come from a woman between 25 and 40 years old in good health and CMV-seronegative.

This chain joins TRBV11-1 and TRBJ2-5; maybe TRBD2 (5 bases). This CDR3 spans 14 amino acids. Germline assignment: CDR1 SGHAT and CDR2 FQDESV (reference sequence). V dropped 2 bases and J dropped 4 bases, with 11 bases sitting between them. CDR3 residues: CASSLLSRGETQYF. CDR3 DNA: TGTGCCAGCAGCTTATTATCCCGGGGAGAGACCCAGTACTTC.

The V gene is TRBV9, the J gene TRBJ2-3; D unresolved. With 1 base removed from V and 2 bases from J, the gap between germline ends came to 17 bases. In germline, CDR1 is SGDLS, CDR2 YYNGEE. The CDR3 has 17 residues. This CDR3 reads CASSVMSGGSYTDTQYF. DNA for the CDR3: TGTGCCAGCAGCGTAATGTCCGGCGGATCCTACACAGATACGCAGTATTTT.

This clone was detected once. This sequence joins TRBV29-1 and TRBJ1-1; 8 positions match TRBD1. The CDR3 contains 14 residues. Germline-derived CDR1 and CDR2 are SQVTM and ANQGSEA. Trimming at V came to 8 bases and at J to 0 bases, leaving 8 bases not matched to a gene. The CDR3 DNA reads as TGCAGCCTTACACAGGGGGGGATGAACACTGAAGCTTTCTTT. This codes for CSLTQGGMNTEAFF.

V and J are TRBV4-1 and TRBJ2-2; D is perhaps TRBD2 (6 bases). CDR1 is MGHRA and CDR2 is YSYEKL in the germline V gene. The CDR3 has 16 residues. The V gene lost 4 bases and the J gene lost 6 bases, with 18 bases spanning the gap. CDR3 DNA sequence: TGCGCCAGCAGCCTCGGAAGGGCTAGCGTCCCCGGGGAGCTGTTTTTT. Translated, it gives CASSLGRASVPGELFF.

V usage is TRBV19 and J usage is TRBJ2-1, with TRBD2 matching over 16 bases. The germline CDR1 and CDR2 sequences are LNHDA and SQIVND (reference sequence). The CDR3 is 18 residues long. Losses at the gene ends were 4 bases for V and 0 bases for J; bases not matched to a gene: 3. CDR3: CASSRGLAGGSSYNEQFF. CDR3 DNA sequence: TGTGCCAGTAGTAGGGGACTAGCGGGGGGGAGCTCCTACAATGAGCAGTTCTTC.

The J gene is TRBJ2-7, the V gene TRBV5-6; 11 positions match TRBD2. CDR3 length: 17 residues. V dropped 7 bases and J dropped 4; count of bases not matched to a gene: 16. In germline, CDR1 is SGHDT, CDR2 YYEEEE. This CDR3 is CASGKGQSGTSGYEQYF. CDR3 coding DNA: TGTGCCAGCGGCAAGGGACAGTCCGGGACTAGCGGATACGAGCAGTACTTC.

The genes are TRBV5-1 and TRBJ2-5; 14 bases fit TRBD2. The length of the CDR3 is 16 residues. Unmatched junction bases numbered 8, after V lost 5 bases and J lost 5 bases. Looked up from germline, CDR1 is SGHRS and CDR2 is YFSETQ. CDR3 loop: CASRTSGGAVEETQYF. Here the CDR3 DNA reads TGCGCCAGCAGGACTAGCGGGGGGGCCGTAGAGGAGACCCAGTACTTC.

The chain combines TRBV25-1 with TRBJ2-3; perhaps TRBD2 as D (6 bases). The CDR3 has 16 residues. CDR1 MGHDK and CDR2 SYGVNS come from the germline V gene. The V and J ends lost 5 bases and 2 bases respectively, with 17 bases between them. CDR3: CASSMGTAGNTDTQYF. CDR3 sequence (DNA): TGTGCCAGCAGTATGGGTACTGCGGGGAACACAGATACGCAGTATTTT.

In DNA form, the CDR3 reads TGTGCCAGCAGTTACTCGTGGAGGGACGGGGGCTACACCTTC. Residues: CASSYSWRDGGYTF. J is TRBJ1-2 and V is TRBV6-5; D may be TRBD1 (5 bases). Germline values: CDR1 MNHEY, CDR2 SVGAGI. The CDR3 consists of 14 residues. The V end was cut by 0 bases, the J end by 8 bases, with 13 bases between.

J is TRBJ2-1 and V is TRBV27; 8 bases fit TRBD2. The CDR3 contains 17 residues. CDR1 and CDR2 from the germline V gene are MNHEY and SMNVEV (reference sequence). Unmatched junction bases numbered 12, after V lost 4 bases and J lost 4 bases. CDR3 in DNA: TGTGCCAGCAGTTCTGTGGGGACCGGGGGGGGTTACAATGAGCAGTTCTTC. Its translation is CASSSVGTGGGYNEQFF.

This clone was observed a handful of times. This chain joins TRBV11-3 and TRBJ2-5, with 14 positions matching TRBD2. CDR1 is SGHNT, CDR2 YENEEA, per germline. The CDR3 length is 15 residues. Unmatched junction bases numbered 4, after V lost 5 bases and J lost 5 bases. The CDR3 here is CASSPRTSGRETQYF. The CDR3 DNA reads as TGTGCCAGCAGCCCTCGGACTAGCGGGAGGGAGACCCAGTACTTC.

V is TRBV7-9 and J is TRBJ1-4; maybe TRBD1 (5 bases). CDR3 length equals 15 residues. V lost 2 bases and J 1 base, leaving 8 bases between the germline ends. Germline lookup yields CDR1 SEHNR and CDR2 FQNEAQ (reference sequence). CDR3 coding DNA: TGTGCCAGCAGCTTACTGGGGGGAACTAATGAAAAACTGTTTTTT. As protein: CASSLLGGTNEKLFF.

The V and J genes are TRBV29-1 and TRBJ1-1; D may be TRBD1 (5 bases). This CDR3 is built from 11 residues. Germline-derived CDR1 and CDR2 are SQVTM and ANQGSEA. V lost 7 bases to trimming and J lost 6 bases, with 12 bases between them. The CDR3 reads CSGGGFSEAFF. CDR3 in DNA: TGCAGCGGGGGGGGGTTCTCTGAAGCTTTCTTT.

The chain is built from TRBV6-1 and TRBJ1-2, with unresolved D. The CDR3 length is 13 residues. Trimming took off 8 bases at V and 1 base at J, with 11 bases between the two ends. Germline CDR1 is MNHNS and CDR2 is SASEGT. The CDR3 nucleotides are TGTGCCAGCCTATCACCCAATAACTATGGCTACACCTTC. It is translated as CASLSPNNYGYTF.

In this sample, this clone turned up a few times. This rearrangement joins TRBV5-4 to TRBJ2-3; TRBD2 is a possible D gene (5 bases). Trimming removed 7 bases at V and 9 bases at J, with 12 bases between. Looked up from germline, CDR1 is SGHNT and CDR2 is YYREEE (reference sequence). This CDR3 region has 11 residues. CDR3 loop: CASGELETQYF. Here the CDR3 DNA reads TGTGCCAGCGGGGAGCTAGAGACGCAGTATTTT.

The sample holds one count of this clone. V gene TRBV5-1 combines with J gene TRBJ1-1; D gene unclear. The CDR3 covers 15 residues. V lost 0 bases to trimming and J lost 5 bases, with 14 bases between them. Germline CDR1 SGHRS, CDR2 YFSETQ. The DNA of the CDR3 is TGCGCCAGCAGCTTGGTTGGCGCTAAGGAGACTGAAGCTTTCTTT. Translated: CASSLVGAKETEAFF.

This rearrangement joins TRBV27 to TRBJ2-3, with D tentatively TRBD2 (6 bases). V lost 7 bases and J 4 bases, leaving 15 bases between the germline ends. Germline-derived CDR1 and CDR2 are MNHEY and SMNVEV (reference sequence). CDR3 length: 14 amino acids. For the CDR3, the DNA is TGTGCCAGCACCGTCGGCGGGAACTCAGATACGCAGTATTTT. It encodes CASTVGGNSDTQYF.

This chain joins TRBV2 and TRBJ2-5; D possibly corresponds to TRBD2 (6 bases). The CDR3 contains 13 residues. Trimming pared 6 bases from V and 2 bases from J, leaving 10 bases between. Germline V lookup: CDR1 SNHLY, CDR2 FYNNEI. This CDR3 reads CASSWDLQETQYF. DNA for the CDR3: TGTGCCAGCAGCTGGGACTTGCAAGAGACCCAGTACTTC.

V and J are TRBV6-1 and TRBJ1-6; the D gene is possibly TRBD1 (5 bases). This CDR3 region has 14 residues. V shed 1 base and J shed 9 bases, with 10 bases lying between them. CDR1 is MNHNS, CDR2 SASEGT, per germline. CDR3 sequence: CASSEEKGFSPLHF. The CDR3 DNA is TGTGCCAGCAGTGAAGAAAAGGGGTTTTCACCCCTCCACTTT.

This chain connects TRBV6-6 to TRBJ2-7; 9 nucleotides align to TRBD1. Germline V gene data show CDR1 as MNHNY and CDR2 as SVGAGI (reference sequence). V shed 6 bases, J shed 4 bases, and the junction held 10 bases outside the gene matches. CDR3 size: 15 residues. The CDR3 DNA is TGTGCCAGCAGCTCCGGGACAGGGATAGGATACGAGCAGTACTTC. Protein: CASSSGTGIGYEQYF.

The CDR3 nucleotides are TGTGCCAGCAGCGTCGCTACAGGGGTCTCTGGGGCCAACGTCCTGACTTTC. Translation gives CASSVATGVSGANVLTF. The chain links TRBV9 to TRBJ2-6; TRBD1 agrees at 7 bases. CDR1 SGDLS and CDR2 YYNGEE come from the germline V gene. There are 17 residues in the CDR3. The V segment lost 2 bases and the J segment 0 bases; nucleotides outside the gene matches: 5.

This chain joins TRBV5-1 and TRBJ1-1; D is unresolved. The CDR3 runs 13 residues. Per the germline V gene, CDR1 is SGHRS and CDR2 is YFSETQ. The V and J ends lost 6 bases and 10 bases respectively, with 19 bases between them. CDR3 in amino acids: CASTSRGPGRAFF. CDR3 nucleotides: TGCGCCAGCACCTCGAGAGGGCCGGGCCGAGCTTTCTTT.

The V gene is TRBV30, the J gene TRBJ1-1; perhaps TRBD1 as D (5 bases). Germline loops: CDR1 GTSNPN, CDR2 SVGIG (reference sequence). The V end lost 1 base, the J end lost 2 bases, and 11 bases lay between the germline ends. This CDR3 spans 14 amino acids. CDR3 coding DNA: TGTGCCTGGAGTGGGAGGGGAAGAAACACTGAAGCTTTCTTT. It encodes CAWSGRGRNTEAFF.

The CDR3 region is CASSDYRGGYF. CDR3 DNA: TGTGCCAGCAGTGACTACAGGGGGGGGTACTTC. This rearrangement joins TRBV6-1 to TRBJ2-5; perhaps TRBD1 as D (8 bases). This CDR3 contains 11 residues. Between the trimmed V and J ends, which lost 3 bases and 13 bases, there was a span of 12 bases. CDR1 is MNHNS, CDR2 SASEGT, per germline.

The V gene is TRBV18, the J gene TRBJ1-1; 7 bases agree with TRBD1. This CDR3 region has 16 residues. The J segment lost 1 base and the V segment lost 1 base, leaving 6 bases of the junction unmatched. Germline V lookup: CDR1 KGHSH, CDR2 LQKENI. The CDR3 DNA sequence: TGTGCCAGCTCACCACGGGGGGACAGCCCGAACACTGAAGCTTTCTTT. This translates into CASSPRGDSPNTEAFF.

This chain joins TRBV5-6 and TRBJ2-7; the match to TRBD1 covers 9 bases. The CDR3 totals 15 residues. CDR1 and CDR2 from the germline V gene are SGHDT and YYEEEE. Trimming took 5 bases from V and 3 from J; bases not matched to a gene: 9. CDR3 nucleotide sequence: TGTGCCAGCAGTCTCCAGGGACAGGGTAGCTACGAGCAGTACTTC. Its translation is CASSLQGQGSYEQYF.

The chain is built from TRBV7-9 and TRBJ2-1, with a tentative D call TRBD1 (6 bases). V was pared by 5 bases and J by 0 bases, with 14 bases between. Germline CDR1 and CDR2: SEHNR and FQNEAQ (reference sequence). This CDR3 has 16 residues. CDR3 amino acids: CASSQGNRVSYNEQFF. The CDR3 region has the DNA TGTGCCAGCAGCCAGGGAAACAGGGTCTCCTACAATGAGCAGTTCTTC.

This clone came up a few times. V and J are TRBV29-1 and TRBJ2-6; D gene uncertain. Between the trimmed V and J ends, which lost 5 bases and 0 bases, there was a span of 8 bases. The germline V gene has CDR1 SQVTM and CDR2 ANQGSEA. The length of the CDR3 is 14 residues. Here the CDR3 reads CSVLGASGANVLTF. The CDR3, as DNA: TGCAGCGTTCTCGGAGCCTCTGGGGCCAACGTCCTGACTTTC.

This rearrangement joins TRBV6-1 to TRBJ1-2; 10 positions agree with TRBD1. V shed 3 bases, J shed 7 bases, and the junction held 5 bases outside the gene matches. The CDR3 is 14 amino acids. Germline CDR1 MNHNS, CDR2 SASEGT. The CDR3 is CASSEAGQGPGYTF. In DNA, the CDR3 is TGTGCCAGCAGTGAGGCGGGACAGGGGCCTGGCTACACCTTC.

The rearrangement links TRBV28 to TRBJ1-2, with 7 bases fitting TRBD1. V trimming: 2 bases; J trimming: 4 bases; junction bases outside the gene matches: 7. The CDR3 loop spans 15 amino acids. CDR1 is MDHEN, CDR2 SYDVKM, per germline. This CDR3 is CASSLPTGISYGYTF. CDR3 in DNA: TGTGCCAGCAGTTTACCGACAGGGATCAGCTATGGCTACACCTTC.